This entry describes one TCR beta chain. This sample is part of a study of blood T cell repertoires in COVID-19. Study overall: Sample material is recorded as cDNA or gDNA derived from T cells, B-cell-depleted T cells, or PBMCs.

Trimming took off 6 bases at V and 7 bases at J, with 16 bases between the two ends. The CDR3 sequence is 14 residues long. Germline loops: CDR1 SNHLY, CDR2 FYNNEI. The authors' processing: Reference gene primer amplification gave estimated nucleated cell counts. Data came from immunoSEQ multiplex PCR; TCRdb stores just in-frame clones and leaves some out. The V and J calls and clone size were taken over from that table, and D and trimming were inferred from the DNA. The sample carries over 120,000 clones, 70% to 80% recorded once. This TCR was sampled from a woman aged 65 to 85 with COVID-19, enrolled during active disease. The genes are TRBV2 and TRBJ1-3, with a tentative D call TRBD1 (5 bases). Sequencing input: peripheral blood. CDR3: CASREQKRGNTIYF. CDR3 DNA: TGTGCCAGCAGAGAACAAAAGCGGGGGAACACCATATATTTT.